A single sample gave rise to the 29 T cell receptor beta chains below, sequenced in a study of blood T cell repertoires in COVID-19. Assay used: immunoSEQ multiplex PCR; TCRdb lists only in-frame clones, some missing. The profile shows over 250,000 clones, 88% of them singletons. The sequencing sample was made of peripheral blood. These receptors originate from a man aged 55 to 70 who had recovered from COVID-19.

The genes are TRBV5-1 and TRBJ2-3; 11 bases align to TRBD2. Germline V lookup: CDR1 SGHRS, CDR2 YFSETQ. V lost 1 base, J lost 7 bases, and 5 bases stayed unmatched. The CDR3 runs 15 residues. The CDR3 DNA follows: TGCGCCAGCAGCTTGACTAGCGGGGGCCCTCATACGCAGTATTTT. Translating gives CASSLTSGGPHTQYF.

This chain connects TRBV28 to TRBJ1-2; D may be TRBD1 (5 bases). Per the germline V gene, CDR1 is MDHEN and CDR2 is SYDVKM. This CDR3 is 10 amino acids long. V was cut by 10 bases and J by 7 bases, with 10 bases left in between. The CDR3 DNA reads as TGTGCCACGCAGGGTGGTGGCTACACCTTC. The encoded protein is CATQGGGYTF.

This chain uses TRBV6-5 with TRBJ1-1, with 7 positions matching TRBD1. CDR1 and CDR2 (germline): MNHEY, SVGAGI. The J segment lost 5 bases and the V segment lost 5 bases, leaving 8 bases of the junction unmatched. CDR3 length: 14 amino acids. CDR3 sequence: CASSTRQGGTEAFF. The CDR3, as DNA: TGTGCCAGCAGTACCCGACAGGGCGGGACTGAAGCTTTCTTT.

The rearrangement joins TRBV19 to TRBJ2-7; 7 bases are a match to TRBD1. The V gene's germline CDR1 is LNHDA and CDR2 SQIVND (reference sequence). This CDR3 spans 12 amino acids. J lost 7 bases, V lost 4 bases, and 4 bases had no gene match. CDR3 DNA: TGTGCCAGTAGTACACGACAGGGTGAGCAGTACTTC. It codes for CASSTRQGEQYF. Complete variable domain (other parts from reference TRBV19 and TRBJ2-7): DGGITQSPKYLFRKEGQNVTLSCEQNLNHDAMYWYRQDPGQGLRLIYYSQIVNDFQKGDIAEGYSVSREKKESFPLTVTSAQKNPTAFYLCASSTRQGEQYFGPGTRLTVT.

This rearrangement joins TRBV5-1 to TRBJ2-3; a weak D match, TRBD1 (6 bases). This CDR3 comprises 14 residues. The ends were cut back, 1 base at V and 0 bases at J, with 6 bases in the middle. Germline CDR1 is SGHRS and CDR2 is YFSETQ. The DNA of the CDR3 is TGCGCCAGCAGCTTGCAGGGGAGCACAGATACGCAGTATTTT. Translating gives CASSLQGSTDTQYF. Filled out from reference TRBV5-1 and TRBJ2-3, the complete variable domain reads KAGVTQTPRYLIKTRGQQVTLSCSPISGHRSVSWYQQTPGQGLQFLFEYFSETQRNKGNFPGRFSGRQFSNSRSEMNVSTLELGDSALYLCASSLQGSTDTQYFGPGTRLTVL.

This clone was observed once. The chain recombines TRBV3-1 (or the pseudogene TRBV3-2) with TRBJ1-4, with D possibly TRBD1 on 5 matching bases. From germline, CDR1 is LGHDT and CDR2 YNNKEL (reference sequence). The CDR3 loop spans 17 amino acids. Trimming took 0 bases from V and 6 from J, leaving 17 bases between them. DNA of the CDR3: TGTGCCAGCAGCCAAGATGGGAAGGGGATAGGGTATGAAAAACTGTTTTTT. Translated: CASSQDGKGIGYEKLFF.

The chain uses TRBV12-3 or TRBV12-4 and TRBJ2-5; the D gene is possibly TRBD1 (6 bases). Trimming pared 8 bases from V and 4 bases from J, leaving 11 bases between. The CDR3 has 12 residues. CDR3 DNA sequence: TGTGCCAGCGGGGGCCGGGGAGAGACCCAGTACTTC. This encodes CASGGRGETQYF.

This chain connects TRBV27 to TRBJ1-2, with TRBD1 as a possible D gene (6 bases). Germline V lookup: CDR1 MNHEY, CDR2 SMNVEV (reference sequence). V was clipped by 6 bases and J by 1 base, with 18 bases between them. This CDR3 spans 16 amino acids. Written as DNA, the CDR3 is TGTGCCAGCAGCAACGGGGACATCTCGATTAACTATGGCTACACCTTC. It encodes CASSNGDISINYGYTF.

This clone was picked up one time. This chain uses TRBV24-1 with TRBJ2-7; 10 bases line up with TRBD2. This CDR3 comprises 17 residues. Per germline, CDR1 KGHDR and CDR2 SFDVKD. Germline trimming cut 2 bases from V and 7 bases from J; bases unmatched to any gene: 13. In DNA form, the CDR3 reads TGTGCCACCAGTGATTCAATTAACAGCGGGGGGGCGGGAGAGCAGTACTTC. As protein: CATSDSINSGGAGEQYF.

This sequence joins TRBV6-5 and TRBJ2-5, with D tentatively TRBD2 (5 bases). Germline values: CDR1 MNHEY, CDR2 SVGAGI. Trimming left V 0 bases short and J 9 bases short, with 17 bases between. This CDR3 is 15 amino acids long. In DNA form, the CDR3 reads TGTGCCAGCAGTTACTCGAAGCGGCGAGGGAGTCCCCAGTACTTC. The encoded protein is CASSYSKRRGSPQYF.

This clone has more than one count but fewer than ten. V usage is TRBV19 and J usage is TRBJ1-5, with 7 bases fitting TRBD1. This CDR3 contains 15 residues. V trimming: 5 bases; J trimming: 3 bases; junction bases outside the gene matches: 7. Germline V gives CDR1 LNHDA, CDR2 SQIVND (reference sequence). CDR3 in amino acids: CASSETGIPNQPQHF. The CDR3 DNA sequence: TGTGCCAGTAGTGAGACAGGGATACCCAATCAGCCCCAGCATTTT.

V and J are TRBV7-3 and TRBJ2-1, with 14 bases that match TRBD2. This CDR3 has 16 residues. Germline loops: CDR1 SGHTA, CDR2 FQGTGA. J was trimmed by 7 bases and V by 3 bases; bases with no gene match: 5. The CDR3 loop reads CASSFGLAGGGNEQFF. The CDR3 region has the DNA TGTGCCAGCAGCTTTGGACTAGCGGGGGGTGGTAATGAGCAGTTCTTC.

This clone showed up just once. The chain joins TRBV6-2 or TRBV6-3 to TRBJ2-1; TRBD2 agrees at 9 bases. The CDR3 extends over 16 amino acids. V dropped 6 bases and J dropped 0; count of bases not matched to a gene: 6. The germline gives CDR1 MNHEY, CDR2 SVGEGT. The CDR3 bases are TGTGCCAGCAGCAGCCCTAGCGGGGTCTCCTACAATGAGCAGTTCTTC. Encoded protein: CASSSPSGVSYNEQFF.

The chain combines TRBV7-9 with TRBJ2-5, with a weak D call TRBD1 (6 bases). V lost 7 bases, J lost 5 bases, and 17 bases lay in between. Germline values: CDR1 SEHNR, CDR2 FQNEAQ (reference sequence). CDR3 length: 14 residues. CDR3 nucleotide sequence: TGTGCCAGCAACAGAGGGACACTCGGGGAGACCCAGTACTTC. Translated, it gives CASNRGTLGETQYF.

The V call is TRBV6-6, the J call TRBJ1-5; 7 positions match TRBD1. Germline lookup yields CDR1 MNHNY and CDR2 SVGAGI (reference sequence). The CDR3 loop spans 15 amino acids. V dropped 2 bases and J dropped 4; count of bases not matched to a gene: 5. DNA of the CDR3: TGTGCCAGCAGTTACCTACAGGGGTCGAATCAGCCCCAGCATTTT. Translating gives CASSYLQGSNQPQHF.

The chain joins TRBV5-6 to TRBJ1-2; 8 bases are a match to TRBD1. The CDR3 spans 15 residues. Germline V CDR1 and CDR2: SGHDT, YYEEEE. The junction had 10 bases not matched to a gene; V was cut back by 5 bases and J by 4 bases. CDR3 in DNA: TGTGCCAGCAGGACCACAGGGGGATTGAGCTATGGCTACACCTTC. This sequence encodes CASRTTGGLSYGYTF. Filled out from reference TRBV5-6 and TRBJ1-2, the complete variable domain reads DAGVTQSPTHLIKTRGQQVTLRCSPKSGHDTVSWYQQALGQGPQFIFQYYEEEERQRGNFPDRFSGHQFPNYSSELNVNALLLGDSALYLCASRTTGGLSYGYTFGSGTRLTVV.

V is TRBV5-6 and J is TRBJ1-2; 11 nucleotides match TRBD1. This CDR3 is 16 amino acids long. V shed 0 bases, J shed 8 bases, and the junction held 9 bases outside the gene matches. In germline, CDR1 is SGHDT, CDR2 YYEEEE. The CDR3 reads CASSLVGGQGARGYTF. The CDR3 DNA follows: TGTGCCAGCAGCTTGGTAGGCGGACAGGGGGCTCGGGGCTACACCTTC.

The chain combines TRBV7-9 with TRBJ2-1; 9 bases map to TRBD2. V shed 5 bases, J shed 8 bases, and the junction held 7 bases outside the gene matches. The germline CDR1 and CDR2 sequences are SEHNR and FQNEAQ (reference sequence). This CDR3 spans 14 amino acids. CDR3 residues: CASSLSGGYDEQFF. For the CDR3, the DNA is TGTGCCAGCAGCCTAAGCGGGGGGTACGATGAGCAGTTCTTC.

A single count supports this clone. The chain links TRBV30 to TRBJ2-6; TRBD1 aligns across 8 bases. The CDR3 covers 19 residues. V dropped 8 bases and J dropped 4; count of bases not matched to a gene: 22. The V gene's germline CDR1 is GTSNPN and CDR2 SVGIG (reference sequence). In DNA form, the CDR3 reads TGTGCCGGAGCAACAACCGGGACAGGTCGGGTGAGCGGGGCCAACGTCCTGACTTTC. It specifies CAGATTGTGRVSGANVLTF.

This clone was seen once. This chain joins TRBV6-2 or TRBV6-3 and TRBJ2-1; 10 bases line up with TRBD1. Per germline, CDR1 MNHEY and CDR2 SVGEGT. The CDR3 covers 16 residues. The V segment lost 6 bases and the J segment 2 bases; nucleotides outside the gene matches: 7. The CDR3 coding sequence is TGTGCCAGCAGCCCGGACAGGGGGTTGCCCTACAATGAGCAGTTCTTC. Residues: CASSPDRGLPYNEQFF.

This clone occurred once. V usage is TRBV18 and J usage is TRBJ2-7; TRBD2 matches at 12 bases. The CDR3 is 17 residues long. V was pared by 3 bases and J by 0 bases, with 6 bases of the junction left unmatched. Germline V lookup: CDR1 KGHSH, CDR2 LQKENI. The CDR3 DNA sequence: TGTGCCAGCTCACCGGCTAGCGGGGGGGCCAGCTCCTACGAGCAGTACTTC. Translated, it gives CASSPASGGASSYEQYF.

V gene TRBV6-2 or TRBV6-3 combines with J gene TRBJ2-1; D not resolved. The V gene lost 0 bases and the J gene lost 4 bases, with 4 bases spanning the gap. This CDR3 has 13 residues. From germline, CDR1 is MNHEY and CDR2 SVGEGT. The CDR3 region is CASSYSSYNEQFF. For the CDR3, the DNA is TGTGCCAGCAGTTACTCGTCATACAATGAGCAGTTCTTC.

J is TRBJ2-2 and V is TRBV14; unclear D gene. This CDR3 has 15 residues. V was cut by 0 bases and J by 1 base, with 6 bases left in between. Germline lookup yields CDR1 SGHDN and CDR2 FVKESK. CDR3 loop: CASSQDPGNTGELFF. The DNA for the CDR3 is TGTGCCAGCAGCCAAGATCCAGGGAACACCGGGGAGCTGTTTTTT.

This clone was seen once. The chain is built from TRBV15 and TRBJ2-2, with 12 bases matching TRBD1. Losses at the gene ends were 2 bases for V and 7 bases for J; bases not matched to a gene: 11. Germline V gene lookup returns CDR1 LNHNV and CDR2 YYDKDF (reference sequence). CDR3 length: 18 residues. The DNA for the CDR3 is TGTGCCACCAGCAGAAAAAAACCGGGACAGGGGGCTGTCGGGGAGCTGTTTTTT. Translation: CATSRKKPGQGAVGELFF.

The V call is TRBV6-2 or TRBV6-3, the J call TRBJ2-4; no definite D call. V shed 0 bases and J shed 6 bases, with 15 bases lying between them. This CDR3 region has 16 residues. Germline values: CDR1 MNHEY, CDR2 SVGEGT. In nucleotides, the CDR3 is TGTGCCAGCAGTTACTCGGGTGTGAGGTACCCAAACATTCAGTACTTC. Residues: CASSYSGVRYPNIQYF.

This chain joins TRBV30 and TRBJ1-2, with D possibly TRBD1 on 6 matching bases. This CDR3 contains 14 residues. The V end lost 1 base, the J end lost 3 bases, and 12 bases lay between the germline ends. CDR1 and CDR2 (germline): GTSNPN, SVGIG (reference sequence). The DNA of the CDR3 is TGTGCCTGGAGTGCTCCAGGGGTCTACTATGGCTACACCTTC. Translating gives CAWSAPGVYYGYTF.

The rearrangement links TRBV5-4 to TRBJ2-1, with 9 bases identical to TRBD2. CDR3 length: 16 amino acids. Trimming took 5 bases from V and 1 from J; bases not matched to a gene: 7. Germline values: CDR1 SGHNT, CDR2 YYREEE (reference sequence). As DNA, the CDR3 is TGTGCCAGCAGATCGGGACTAGCAGAGTCCTACAATGAGCAGTTCTTC. This encodes CASRSGLAESYNEQFF.

This chain links TRBV7-6 with TRBJ2-7; 8 positions match TRBD1. This CDR3 has 15 amino acids. Losses at the gene ends were 1 base for V and 4 bases for J; bases not matched to a gene: 6. Germline CDR1 reads SGHVS; CDR2 reads FNYEAQ. The CDR3 region is CASSLGDRGRYEQYF. Written as DNA, the CDR3 is TGTGCCAGCAGCTTAGGAGACAGGGGCAGGTACGAGCAGTACTTC.

V usage is TRBV9 and J usage is TRBJ2-2; TRBD1 is a possible D gene (5 bases). CDR3 length: 17 residues. Trimming stripped 3 bases from V and 3 bases from J, with 18 bases between. From germline, CDR1 is SGDLS and CDR2 YYNGEE. CDR3 amino acids: CASSENLARADTGELFF. CDR3 in DNA: TGTGCCAGCAGCGAAAACCTGGCCAGGGCGGACACCGGGGAGCTGTTTTTT.